These T cell receptor beta chains were read from a single sample in a study of T cell responses to AZD1222 COVID-19 vaccine. Sequencing used immunoSEQ multiplex PCR; TCRdb keeps in-frame clones, though not all of them. The data contain 180,000 or so clones, about nine tenths of them singletons. Source: peripheral blood, taken 28 days after the second AZD1222 dose. These receptors all come from an adult who received the AZD1222 COVID-19 vaccine. Both conserved end residues are part of each CDR3. The D gene is left open where the match is weak. A clone size is listed for some rows: how often the clone was seen (once, few, many), or a class if it is expanded.

>TRBJ1-5|TRBV30|.|.
TGTGCCTGGGGACAGAGATTAAGTCATAGCAATCAGCCCCAGCATTTT
CAWGQRLSHSNQPQHF
>TRBJ2-7|TRBV7-9|TRBD2|.
TGTGCCAGCAGCTTTAGGCCTAGCGGGATCCACGAGCAGTACTTC
CASSFRPSGIHEQYF
>TRBJ1-5|TRBV19|TRBD1|.
TGTGCCAGTAGTATAGATCGGGACAGGTCCTTCAATCAGCCCCAGCATTTT
CASSIDRDRSFNQPQHF
>TRBJ2-7|TRBV27|TRBD2|.
TGTGCCAGCAGATTAATTCCGACTAGCGGGAGGAATGAGCAGTACTTC
CASRLIPTSGRNEQYF
>TRBJ1-1|TRBV5-1|.|.
TGCGCCAGCAGCTCCGACGGCCTGAACACTGAAGCTTTCTTT
CASSSDGLNTEAFF
>TRBJ1-2|TRBV18|.|.
TGTGCCAGCTCACCACGGGGGCGGCTCCTAGACTATGGCTACACCTTC
CASSPRGRLLDYGYTF
>TRBJ1-3|TRBV10-1|.|.
TGCGCCAGCAGTGACAGCTCTGGAAACACCATATATTTT
CASSDSSGNTIYF
>TRBJ2-2|TRBV6-5|.|.
TGTGCCAGCCACGGGGGTAACATGAACACCGGGGAGCTGTTTTTT
CASHGGNMNTGELFF
>TRBJ2-3|TRBV6-2/TRBV6-3|.|.
TGTGCCAGCAGTTGGGCGGGATCTACAGATACGCAGTATTTT
CASSWAGSTDTQYF
>TRBJ2-7|TRBV6-2/TRBV6-3|TRBD2|.
TGTGCCAGCAGTTACGCCCGGACTAGCGGGATAAAGGAGCAGTACTTC
CASSYARTSGIKEQYF
>TRBJ1-2|TRBV7-9|.|once
TGTGCCAGCAGCTTTGGGGACCATGGCTACACCTTC
CASSFGDHGYTF
>TRBJ1-6|TRBV6-2/TRBV6-3|.|.
TGTGCCAGCAGCCTCCGGGGGGCAAGATCACCCCTCCACTTT
CASSLRGARSPLHF
>TRBJ1-2|TRBV30|.|.
TGTGCCTGGAGTGTAAGGGGATTAGGGTATGGCTACACCTTC
CAWSVRGLGYGYTF
>TRBJ1-2|TRBV6-5|.|.
TGTGCAGGTGGAAACAACTATGGCTACACCTTC
CAGGNNYGYTF
>TRBJ1-4|TRBV4-2|.|.
TGTGCCAGCAGCCCCTCCGAGACTACAACTAATGAAAAACTGTTTTTT
CASSPSETTTNEKLFF
>TRBJ1-5|TRBV20-1|TRBD1|.
TGCAGTGCTAGTAAGGGAGGACAGGCGAGCAATCAGCCCCAGCATTTT
CSASKGGQASNQPQHF
>TRBJ1-2|TRBV19|TRBD1|.
TGTGCCAGTAGTCCTCAGACAGGGGATATGGGTTACTATGGCTACACCTTC
CASSPQTGDMGYYGYTF
>TRBJ1-4|TRBV7-2|.|.
TGTGCCAGCAGCGGTAAAAGGAGCCTTAATGAAAAACTGTTTTTT
CASSGKRSLNEKLFF
>TRBJ1-1|TRBV12-5|.|.
TGTGCTAGTGGTTTGGTACGGGGACCGGGTGGGACTGAAGCTTTCTTT
CASGLVRGPGGTEAFF
>TRBJ2-2|TRBV2|.|.
TGTGCCAGCAGTGCGGAAGCGGCGGGAATTACCGGGGAGCTGTTTTTT
CASSAEAAGITGELFF
>TRBJ2-7|TRBV11-2|.|once
TGTGCCAGCAGCCCCTCGTGGGGCGAGCAGTACTTC
CASSPSWGEQYF
>TRBJ2-5|TRBV7-9|.|.
TGTGCCAGCAGCTTAGTCCCAGGGAACGAGACCCAGTACTTC
CASSLVPGNETQYF
>TRBJ1-2|TRBV6-1|.|.
TGTGCCAGCAGTGAACTGGGGGCGGTAGGCTACACCTTC
CASSELGAVGYTF
>TRBJ2-1|TRBV7-2|.|.
TGTGCCAGCAGCTTAGACGGGGGCTCCTACAATGAGCAGTTCTTC
CASSLDGGSYNEQFF
>TRBJ1-1|TRBV5-4|.|.
TGTGCCAGCAGCACCCGGGAGAACACTGAAGCTTTCTTT
CASSTRENTEAFF
>TRBJ2-5|TRBV6-6|.|.
TGTGCCAGCAGTTACCCTGGTTTTGCGGAGACCCAGTACTTC
CASSYPGFAETQYF
>TRBJ2-3|TRBV5-1|.|once
TGCGCCAGCAGCTTGGATAGCGGCCTCACAGATACGCAGTATTTT
CASSLDSGLTDTQYF
>TRBJ1-1|TRBV6-6|.|.
TGTGCCAGCATAGACACCCTGAACACTGAAGCTTTCTTT
CASIDTLNTEAFF
>TRBJ2-1|TRBV7-9|.|.
TGTGCCAGCAGCCAGGACAAGGTTGGGCAGTTCTTC
CASSQDKVGQFF
>TRBJ1-3|TRBV12-3/TRBV12-4|.|.
TGTGCCAGCAGCCCCCGGCGTGGAAACACCATATATTTT
CASSPRRGNTIYF
>TRBJ1-5|TRBV10-2|.|once
TGCGCCAGCAGTTCCGGGGTTCAGCCCCAGCATTTT
CASSSGVQPQHF
>TRBJ1-2|TRBV19|TRBD1|.
TGTGCCAGTAGTACTTTAGACAGGGTTTCCTATGGCTACACCTTC
CASSTLDRVSYGYTF
>TRBJ1-5|TRBV6-2/TRBV6-3|.|.
TGTGCCAGCAGTTACCGGGGGCCCCAGCATTTT
CASSYRGPQHF
>TRBJ2-3|TRBV11-3|TRBD2|.
TGTGCCAGCAGCGATAAGTCAACTAGCGGGAGCGTCACAGATACGCAGTATTTT
CASSDKSTSGSVTDTQYF
>TRBJ2-5|TRBV5-1|.|once
TGCGCCAGCAGCCGCCCCGGGGAGCAGGGTATGGAGACCCAGTACTTC
CASSRPGEQGMETQYF
>TRBJ2-7|TRBV28|.|.
TGTGCCACCATGGCGTCTGTCTACGAGCAGTACTTC
CATMASVYEQYF
>TRBJ2-7|TRBV5-1|.|.
TGCGCCAGCGGAGCGACAGAAAACGAGCAGTACTTC
CASGATENEQYF
>TRBJ1-1|TRBV25-1|.|.
TGTGCCAGCAGTGTGACAGGATTTAACACTGAAGCTTTCTTT
CASSVTGFNTEAFF
>TRBJ1-5|TRBV21-1|.|.
TGTGCCAGCAGTCGGGACACCCGCAATCAGCCCCAGCATTTT
CASSRDTRNQPQHF
>TRBJ1-6|TRBV27|TRBD1|.
TGTGCCAGCAGTTCCTCGAGACAGGGGTTGTCACCCCTCCACTTT
CASSSSRQGLSPLHF
>TRBJ1-6|TRBV30|.|.
TGTGCCTGGAGACGAACAGGACAGATTAATAATTCACCCCTCCACTTT
CAWRRTGQINNSPLHF
>TRBJ2-7|TRBV4-1|.|few
TGCGCCAGCAGCCAAGGGATGGGCTCCTACGAGCAGTACTTC
CASSQGMGSYEQYF
>TRBJ1-5|TRBV2|.|.
TGTGCCAGCAGTGCCCGGTCGGGGGGCAATCAGCCCCAGCATTTT
CASSARSGGNQPQHF
>TRBJ2-1|TRBV10-2|.|.
TGCGCCAGCTCGTTCGAGGCGAGGGGGCAGTTCTTC
CASSFEARGQFF
>TRBJ2-1|TRBV7-3|.|.
TGTGCCAGCAGCTTCCGGGACATACCAAGCAATGAGCAGTTCTTC
CASSFRDIPSNEQFF
>TRBJ2-1|TRBV18|.|.
TGTGCCAGCTCATCCACGGGCGGGGAGCAGTTCTTC
CASSSTGGEQFF
>TRBJ1-1|TRBV7-9|.|.
TGTGCCAGCAGCTATAGTGAGAACACTGAAGCTTTCTTT
CASSYSENTEAFF
>TRBJ2-1|TRBV25-1|TRBD2|.
TGTGCCAGCAGTGAATATCTGACTAGCGGGGGGGCGAATGAGCAGTTCTTC
CASSEYLTSGGANEQFF
>TRBJ1-2|TRBV19|TRBD1|.
TGTGCCAGTAGTATAAGGCAGGGGGCGCGCGATGGCTACACCTTC
CASSIRQGARDGYTF
>TRBJ2-3|TRBV27|TRBD1|.
TGTGCCAGCAGTTTGGGGACAGGGCGCGCAGATACGCAGTATTTT
CASSLGTGRADTQYF
>TRBJ2-4|TRBV18|.|once
TGTGCCAGCTCACCACCGGGACCCCGGGACATCATTCAGTACTTC
CASSPPGPRDIIQYF
>TRBJ1-1|TRBV6-6|.|.
TGTGCCAGCAGTTACCGGCAACTGAACACTGAAGCTTTCTTT
CASSYRQLNTEAFF
>TRBJ2-1|TRBV19|TRBD2|.
TGTGCCAGTAGTATACCAAGATCTTCTAGCGGGAGGCTGGGAAATGAGCAGTTCTTC
CASSIPRSSSGRLGNEQFF
>TRBJ1-3|TRBV9|.|.
TGTGCCAGCAGCGCCGGACAGATTTACTCTGGAAACACCATATATTTT
CASSAGQIYSGNTIYF
>TRBJ1-2|TRBV19|.|once
TGTGCCAGTAGTATTCACGGGCTTCCGTTAGCTAACTATGGCTACACCTTC
CASSIHGLPLANYGYTF
>TRBJ1-5|TRBV18|.|.
TGTGCCAGCTCACCAGGGACATCTCAGCCCCAGCATTTT
CASSPGTSQPQHF
>TRBJ2-5|TRBV7-2|TRBD2|once
TGTGCCAGCAGCTTAGAGGGGGGACTAGCGGGAGAGACCCAGTACTTC
CASSLEGGLAGETQYF